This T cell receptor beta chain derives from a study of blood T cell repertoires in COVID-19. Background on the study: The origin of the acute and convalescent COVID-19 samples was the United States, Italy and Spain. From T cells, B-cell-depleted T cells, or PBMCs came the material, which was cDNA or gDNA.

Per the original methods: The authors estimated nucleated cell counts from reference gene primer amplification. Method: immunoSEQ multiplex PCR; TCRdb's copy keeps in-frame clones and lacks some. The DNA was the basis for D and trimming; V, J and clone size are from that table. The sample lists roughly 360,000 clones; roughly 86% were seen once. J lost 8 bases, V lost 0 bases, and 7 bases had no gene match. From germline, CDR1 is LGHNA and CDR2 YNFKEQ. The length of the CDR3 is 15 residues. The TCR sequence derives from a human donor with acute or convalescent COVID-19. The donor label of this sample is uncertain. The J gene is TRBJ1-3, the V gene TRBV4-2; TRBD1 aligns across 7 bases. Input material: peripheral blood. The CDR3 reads CASSQDTGVIYTIYF. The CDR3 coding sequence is TGTGCCAGCAGCCAAGACACAGGGGTTATATACACCATATATTTT.